This record looks at one T cell receptor (beta chain) sequence and its context. Germline V gene data show CDR1 as LGHDT and CDR2 as YNNKEL (reference sequence). The germline V and J ends were trimmed by 8 bases and 3 bases, with 20 bases remaining between them. This CDR3 has 16 residues. These data are taken from a study of blood T cell repertoires in COVID-19. Study details: PBMCs, B-cell-depleted T cells, or T cells were the source of the cDNA or gDNA that made up the material.

Using immunoSEQ multiplex PCR, the repertoire was profiled, and TCRdb retains in-frame clones only, with some absent. Of 95,000 to 150,000 clones in the sample, around 89% are singletons; the top ten hold 3.5% to 4%. Sequenced material: peripheral blood. The chain has TRBV3-1 (or the pseudogene TRBV3-2) and TRBJ2-1; TRBD1 is a possible D gene (5 bases). This TCR was sampled from a woman aged 60-70 years with COVID-19, enrolled during active disease. The CDR3 loop reads CASSSQDRTLYNEQFF. For the CDR3, the DNA is TGTGCCAGCTCGAGCCAAGATAGGACACTCTACAATGAGCAGTTCTTC.